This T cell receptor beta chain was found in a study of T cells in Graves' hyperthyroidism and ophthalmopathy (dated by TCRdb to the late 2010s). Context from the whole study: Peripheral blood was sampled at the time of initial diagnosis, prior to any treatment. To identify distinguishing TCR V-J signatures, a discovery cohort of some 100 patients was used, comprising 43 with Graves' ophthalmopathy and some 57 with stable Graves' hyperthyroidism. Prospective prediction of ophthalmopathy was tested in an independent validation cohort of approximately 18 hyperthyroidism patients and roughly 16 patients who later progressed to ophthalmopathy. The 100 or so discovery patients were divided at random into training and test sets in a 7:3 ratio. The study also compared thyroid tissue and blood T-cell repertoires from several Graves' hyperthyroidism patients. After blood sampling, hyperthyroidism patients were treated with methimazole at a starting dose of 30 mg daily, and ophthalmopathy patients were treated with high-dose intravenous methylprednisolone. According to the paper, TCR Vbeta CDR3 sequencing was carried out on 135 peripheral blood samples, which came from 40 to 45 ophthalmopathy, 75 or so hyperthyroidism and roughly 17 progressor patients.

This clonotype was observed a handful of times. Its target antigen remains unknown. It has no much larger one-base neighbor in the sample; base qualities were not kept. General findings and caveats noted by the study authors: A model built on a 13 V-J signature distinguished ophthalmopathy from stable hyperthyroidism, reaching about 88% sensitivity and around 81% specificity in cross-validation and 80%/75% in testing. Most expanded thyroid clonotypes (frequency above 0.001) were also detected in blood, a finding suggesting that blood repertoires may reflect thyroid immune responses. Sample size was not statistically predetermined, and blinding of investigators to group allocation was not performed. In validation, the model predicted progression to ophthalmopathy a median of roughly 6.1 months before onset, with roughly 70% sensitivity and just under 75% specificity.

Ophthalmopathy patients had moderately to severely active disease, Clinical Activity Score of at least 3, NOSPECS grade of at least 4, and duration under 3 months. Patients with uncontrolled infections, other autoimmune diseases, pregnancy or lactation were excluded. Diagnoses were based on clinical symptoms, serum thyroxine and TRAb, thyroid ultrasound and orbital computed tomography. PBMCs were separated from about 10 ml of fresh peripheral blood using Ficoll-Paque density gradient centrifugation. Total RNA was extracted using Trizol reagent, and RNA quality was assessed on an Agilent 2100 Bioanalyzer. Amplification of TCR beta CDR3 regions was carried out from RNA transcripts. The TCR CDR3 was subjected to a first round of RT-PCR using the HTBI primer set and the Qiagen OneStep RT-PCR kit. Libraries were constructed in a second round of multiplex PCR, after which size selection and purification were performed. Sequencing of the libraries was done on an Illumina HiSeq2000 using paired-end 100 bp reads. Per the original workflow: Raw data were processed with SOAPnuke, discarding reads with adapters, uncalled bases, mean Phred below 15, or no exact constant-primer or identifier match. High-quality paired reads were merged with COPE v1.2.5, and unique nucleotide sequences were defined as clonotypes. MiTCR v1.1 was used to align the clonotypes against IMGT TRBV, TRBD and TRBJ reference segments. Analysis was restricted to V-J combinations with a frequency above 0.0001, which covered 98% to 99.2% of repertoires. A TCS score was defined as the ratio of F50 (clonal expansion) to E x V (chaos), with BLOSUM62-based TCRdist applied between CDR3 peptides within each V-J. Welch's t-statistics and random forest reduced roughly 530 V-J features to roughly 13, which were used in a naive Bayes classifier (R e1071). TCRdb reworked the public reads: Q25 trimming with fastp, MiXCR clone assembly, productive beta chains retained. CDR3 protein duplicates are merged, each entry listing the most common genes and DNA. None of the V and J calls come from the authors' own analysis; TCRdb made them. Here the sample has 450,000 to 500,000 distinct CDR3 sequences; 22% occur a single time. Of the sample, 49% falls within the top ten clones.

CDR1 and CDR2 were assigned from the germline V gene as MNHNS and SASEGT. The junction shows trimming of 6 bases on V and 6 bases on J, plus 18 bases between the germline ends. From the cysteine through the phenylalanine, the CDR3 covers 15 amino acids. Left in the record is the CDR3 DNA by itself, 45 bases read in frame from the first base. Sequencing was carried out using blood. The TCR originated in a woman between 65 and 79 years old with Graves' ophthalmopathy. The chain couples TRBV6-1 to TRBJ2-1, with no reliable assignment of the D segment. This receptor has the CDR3 CASRVTGLVSNEQFF. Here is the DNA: TGTGCCAGCAGAGTTACGGGCCTAGTCAGCAATGAGCAGTTCTTC.